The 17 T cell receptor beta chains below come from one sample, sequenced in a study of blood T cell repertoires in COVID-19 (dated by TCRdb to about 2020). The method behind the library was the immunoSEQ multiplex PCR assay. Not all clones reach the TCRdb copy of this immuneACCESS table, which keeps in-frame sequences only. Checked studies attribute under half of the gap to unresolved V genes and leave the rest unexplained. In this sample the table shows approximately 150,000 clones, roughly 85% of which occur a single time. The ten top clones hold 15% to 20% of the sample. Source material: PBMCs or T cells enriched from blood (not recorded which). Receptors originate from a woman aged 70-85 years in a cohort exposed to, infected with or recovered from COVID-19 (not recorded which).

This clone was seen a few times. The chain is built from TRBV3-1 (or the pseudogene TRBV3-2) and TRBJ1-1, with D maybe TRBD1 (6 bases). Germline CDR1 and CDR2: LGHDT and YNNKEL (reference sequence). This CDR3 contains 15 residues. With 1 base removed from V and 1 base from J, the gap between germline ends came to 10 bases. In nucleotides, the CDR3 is TGTGCCAGCAGCCAAGCCCCGGGACAGAACACTGAAGCTTTCTTT. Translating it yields CASSQAPGQNTEAFF.

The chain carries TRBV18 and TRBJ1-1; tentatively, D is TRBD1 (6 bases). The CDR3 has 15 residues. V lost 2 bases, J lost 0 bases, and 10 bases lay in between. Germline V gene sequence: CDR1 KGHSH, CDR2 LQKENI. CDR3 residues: CASSPSGALNTEAFF. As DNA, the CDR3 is TGTGCCAGCTCACCATCAGGGGCCTTGAACACTGAAGCTTTCTTT.

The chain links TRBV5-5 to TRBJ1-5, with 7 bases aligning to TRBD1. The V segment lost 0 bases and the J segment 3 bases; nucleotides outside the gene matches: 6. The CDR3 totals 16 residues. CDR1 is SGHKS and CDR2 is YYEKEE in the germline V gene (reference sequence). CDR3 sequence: CASSLAQQGPNQPQHF. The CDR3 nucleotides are TGTGCCAGCAGCTTGGCGCAACAGGGGCCCAATCAGCCCCAGCATTTT.

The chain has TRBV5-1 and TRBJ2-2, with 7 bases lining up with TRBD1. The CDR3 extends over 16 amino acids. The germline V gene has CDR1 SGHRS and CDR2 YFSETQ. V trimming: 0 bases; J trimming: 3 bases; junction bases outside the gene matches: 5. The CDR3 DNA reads TGCGCCAGCAGCTTGGGACAGGGATCGTACACCGGGGAGCTGTTTTTT. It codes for CASSLGQGSYTGELFF.

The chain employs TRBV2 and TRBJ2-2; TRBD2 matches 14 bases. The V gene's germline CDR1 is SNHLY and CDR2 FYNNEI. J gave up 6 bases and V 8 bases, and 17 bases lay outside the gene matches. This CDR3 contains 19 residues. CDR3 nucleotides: TGTGCCAGCTCACGGAGCACCGCGCCGGGACTAGCGGGAGCCGGGGAGCTGTTTTTT. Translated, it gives CASSRSTAPGLAGAGELFF.

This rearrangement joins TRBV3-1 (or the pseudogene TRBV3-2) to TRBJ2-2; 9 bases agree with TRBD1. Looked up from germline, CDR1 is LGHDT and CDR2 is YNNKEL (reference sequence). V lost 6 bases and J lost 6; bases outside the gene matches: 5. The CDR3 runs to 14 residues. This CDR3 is CASRDRGPAGELFF. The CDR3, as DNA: TGTGCCAGCAGGGACAGGGGCCCGGCCGGGGAGCTGTTTTTT.

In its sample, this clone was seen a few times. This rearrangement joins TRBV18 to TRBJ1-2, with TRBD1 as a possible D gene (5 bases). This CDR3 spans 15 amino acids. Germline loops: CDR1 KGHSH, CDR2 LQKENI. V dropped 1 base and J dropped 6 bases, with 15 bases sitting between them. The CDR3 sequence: CASSPQEGAINGYTF. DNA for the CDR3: TGTGCCAGCTCACCACAAGAAGGGGCCATTAATGGCTACACCTTC.

CDR3 amino acids: CASSPDWASGNTIYF. CDR3 nucleotide sequence: TGCGCCAGCAGCCCGGACTGGGCCTCTGGAAACACCATATATTTT. The chain links TRBV5-1 to TRBJ1-3; D uncertain. The CDR3 spans 15 residues. V lost 4 bases, J lost 0 bases, and 11 bases lay in between. CDR1 is SGHRS and CDR2 is YFSETQ in the germline V gene.

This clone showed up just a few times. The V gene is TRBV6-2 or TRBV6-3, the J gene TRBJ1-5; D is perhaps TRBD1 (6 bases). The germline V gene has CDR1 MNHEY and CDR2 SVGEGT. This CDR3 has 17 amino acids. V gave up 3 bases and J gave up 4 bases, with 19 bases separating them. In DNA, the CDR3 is TGTGCCAGCAGTTATCCCCCACAGGGATTGGGGAATCAGCCCCAGCATTTT. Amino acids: CASSYPPQGLGNQPQHF.

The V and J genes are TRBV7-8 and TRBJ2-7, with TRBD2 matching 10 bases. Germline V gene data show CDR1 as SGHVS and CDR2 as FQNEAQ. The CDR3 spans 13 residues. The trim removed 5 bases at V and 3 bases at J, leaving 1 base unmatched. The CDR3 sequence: CASSRTSGYEQYF. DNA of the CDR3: TGTGCCAGCAGCCGGACTAGCGGCTACGAGCAGTACTTC.

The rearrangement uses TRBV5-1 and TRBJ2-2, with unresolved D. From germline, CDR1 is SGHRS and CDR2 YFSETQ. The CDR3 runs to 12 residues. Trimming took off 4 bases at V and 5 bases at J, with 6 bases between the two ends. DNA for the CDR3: TGCGCCAGCAGCCAGAATACCGGGGAGCTGTTTTTT. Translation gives CASSQNTGELFF.

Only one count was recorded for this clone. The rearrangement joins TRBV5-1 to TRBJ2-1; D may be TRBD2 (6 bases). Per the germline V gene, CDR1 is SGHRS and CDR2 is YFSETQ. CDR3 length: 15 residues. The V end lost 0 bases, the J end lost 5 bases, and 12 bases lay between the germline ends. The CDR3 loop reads CASSLVGEVNNEQFF. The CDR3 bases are TGCGCCAGCAGCTTGGTGGGGGAGGTTAACAATGAGCAGTTCTTC.

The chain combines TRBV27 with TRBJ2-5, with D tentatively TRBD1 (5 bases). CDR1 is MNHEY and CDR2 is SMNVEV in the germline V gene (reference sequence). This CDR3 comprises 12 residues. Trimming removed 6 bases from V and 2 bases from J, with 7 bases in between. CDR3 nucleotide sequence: TGTGCCAGCAGGGGGCTTCAAGAGACCCAGTACTTC. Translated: CASRGLQETQYF.

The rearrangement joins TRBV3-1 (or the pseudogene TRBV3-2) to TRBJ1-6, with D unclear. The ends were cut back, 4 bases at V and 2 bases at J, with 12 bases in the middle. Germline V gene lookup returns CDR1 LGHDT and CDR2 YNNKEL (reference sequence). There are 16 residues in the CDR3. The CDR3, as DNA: TGTGCCAGCAGCCGCGGGAGTGGTACCTATAATTCACCCCTCCACTTT. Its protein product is CASSRGSGTYNSPLHF.

The CDR3 DNA follows: TGTGCCAGCAGCCTAGGGTCGGACTTCACAGATACGCAGTATTTT. Its translation is CASSLGSDFTDTQYF. The chain is built from TRBV11-2 and TRBJ2-3, with D tentatively TRBD2 (5 bases). Trimming removed 5 bases from V and 2 bases from J, with 14 bases in between. The CDR3 consists of 15 residues. The germline V gene has CDR1 SGHAT and CDR2 FQNNGV.

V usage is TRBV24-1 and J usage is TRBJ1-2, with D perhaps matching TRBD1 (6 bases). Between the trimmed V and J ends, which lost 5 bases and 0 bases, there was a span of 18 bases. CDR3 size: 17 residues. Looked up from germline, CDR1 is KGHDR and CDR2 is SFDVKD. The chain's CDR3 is CATSAGQQGRANYGYTF. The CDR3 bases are TGTGCCACCAGTGCGGGGCAACAGGGTCGGGCTAACTATGGCTACACCTTC.

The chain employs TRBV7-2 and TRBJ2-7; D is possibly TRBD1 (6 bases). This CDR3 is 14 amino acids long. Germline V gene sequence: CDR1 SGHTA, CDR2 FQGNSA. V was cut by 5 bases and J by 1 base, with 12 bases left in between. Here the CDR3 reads CASSQLTGSYEQYF. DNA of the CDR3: TGTGCCAGCAGCCAACTGACAGGTTCCTACGAGCAGTACTTC.